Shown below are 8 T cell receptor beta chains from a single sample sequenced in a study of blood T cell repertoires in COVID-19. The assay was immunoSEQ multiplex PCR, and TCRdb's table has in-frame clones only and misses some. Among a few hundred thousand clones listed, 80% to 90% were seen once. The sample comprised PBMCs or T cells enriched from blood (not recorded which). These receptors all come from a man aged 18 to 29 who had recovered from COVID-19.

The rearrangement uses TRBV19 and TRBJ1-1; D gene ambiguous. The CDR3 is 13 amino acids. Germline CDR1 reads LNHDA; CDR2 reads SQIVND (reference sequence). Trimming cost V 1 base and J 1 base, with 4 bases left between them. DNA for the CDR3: TGTGCCAGTAGTATAGCCAAGAACACTGAAGCTTTCTTT. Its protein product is CASSIAKNTEAFF.

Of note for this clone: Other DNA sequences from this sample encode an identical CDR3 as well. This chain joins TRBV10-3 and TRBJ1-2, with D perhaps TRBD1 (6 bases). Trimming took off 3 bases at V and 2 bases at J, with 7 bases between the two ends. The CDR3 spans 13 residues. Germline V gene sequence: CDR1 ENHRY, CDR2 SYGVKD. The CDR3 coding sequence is TGTGCCATCAGTGAAGACAGGAACTATGGCTACACCTTC. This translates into CAISEDRNYGYTF.

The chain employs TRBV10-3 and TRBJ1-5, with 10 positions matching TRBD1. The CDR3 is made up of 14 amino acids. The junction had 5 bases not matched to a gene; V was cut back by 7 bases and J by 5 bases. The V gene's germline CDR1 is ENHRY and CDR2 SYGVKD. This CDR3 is CAIKTGTGDQPQHF. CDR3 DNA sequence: TGTGCCATCAAGACCGGGACAGGGGATCAGCCCCAGCATTTT.

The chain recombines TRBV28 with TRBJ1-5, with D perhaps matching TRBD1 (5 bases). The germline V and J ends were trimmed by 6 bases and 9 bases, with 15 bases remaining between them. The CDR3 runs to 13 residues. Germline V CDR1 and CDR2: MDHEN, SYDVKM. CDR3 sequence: CASSPTVDRPQHF. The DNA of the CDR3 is TGTGCCAGCAGCCCGACAGTGGATCGGCCCCAGCATTTT.

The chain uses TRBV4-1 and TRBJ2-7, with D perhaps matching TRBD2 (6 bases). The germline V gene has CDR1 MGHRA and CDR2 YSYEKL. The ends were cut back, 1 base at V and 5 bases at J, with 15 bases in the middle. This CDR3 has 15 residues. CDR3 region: CASSQAPQGGHEQYF. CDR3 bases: TGCGCCAGCAGCCAAGCCCCCCAGGGAGGCCACGAGCAGTACTTC.

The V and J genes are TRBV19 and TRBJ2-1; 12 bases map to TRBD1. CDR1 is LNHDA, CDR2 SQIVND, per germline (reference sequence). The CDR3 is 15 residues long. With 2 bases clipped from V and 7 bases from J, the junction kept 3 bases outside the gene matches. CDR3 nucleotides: TGTGCCAGTAGTATAAGGGACAGGGGGCTTAATGAGCAGTTCTTC. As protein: CASSIRDRGLNEQFF.

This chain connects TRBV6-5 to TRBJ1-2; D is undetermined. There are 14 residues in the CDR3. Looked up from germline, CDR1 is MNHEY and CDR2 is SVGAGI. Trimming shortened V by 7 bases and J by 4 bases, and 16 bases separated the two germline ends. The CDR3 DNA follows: TGTGCCAGCACGCGGTCACAAGGCCCCTATGGCTACACCTTC. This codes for CASTRSQGPYGYTF.

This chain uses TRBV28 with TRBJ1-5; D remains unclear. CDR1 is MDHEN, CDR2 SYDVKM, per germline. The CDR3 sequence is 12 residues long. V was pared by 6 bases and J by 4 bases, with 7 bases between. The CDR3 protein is CASRTPNQPQHF. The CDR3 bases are TGTGCCAGCAGAACTCCTAATCAGCCCCAGCATTTT.